The table lists the clone carrying this T cell receptor beta chain with a few counts. The antigen remains unidentified. The germline V gene encodes CDR1 DFQATT and CDR2 SNEGSKA (reference sequence). V lost 6 bases and J lost 4; bases outside the gene matches: 14. The CDR3 runs 16 residues. Included in the TCR beta cDNA libraries were unique molecular identifiers. Input populations of about 0.85 to 11 million T cells gave rise to around 500,000 cDNA molecules. TCRdb passed the PCR reads through MiXCR, listing each CDR3 protein once. The sample gives approximately 570,000 distinct CDR3 sequences, roughly 47% of which show up once; around 1.7% is in the top ten. The entry originates in a study of post-analysis software for immune sequencing data. Study information: Disease courses included relapsing-remitting, secondary progressive and progressive-relapsing multiple sclerosis. Study findings and constraints: Compared with controls, patients had more of about 5 TRBV segments, including TRBV5-6, TRBV5-1 and TRBV20-1. Multiple sclerosis patients had significantly lower normalized Chao1 diversity than controls.

This clonotype was sampled from a girl under 18 with multiple sclerosis. The chain has TRBV20-1 and TRBJ2-3, with 9 bases aligning to TRBD2. The sample comprised blood. The CDR3 sequence is CSATHGASGDADTQYF. DNA of the CDR3: TGCAGTGCCACCCATGGGGCTAGCGGGGATGCAGATACGCAGTATTTT.